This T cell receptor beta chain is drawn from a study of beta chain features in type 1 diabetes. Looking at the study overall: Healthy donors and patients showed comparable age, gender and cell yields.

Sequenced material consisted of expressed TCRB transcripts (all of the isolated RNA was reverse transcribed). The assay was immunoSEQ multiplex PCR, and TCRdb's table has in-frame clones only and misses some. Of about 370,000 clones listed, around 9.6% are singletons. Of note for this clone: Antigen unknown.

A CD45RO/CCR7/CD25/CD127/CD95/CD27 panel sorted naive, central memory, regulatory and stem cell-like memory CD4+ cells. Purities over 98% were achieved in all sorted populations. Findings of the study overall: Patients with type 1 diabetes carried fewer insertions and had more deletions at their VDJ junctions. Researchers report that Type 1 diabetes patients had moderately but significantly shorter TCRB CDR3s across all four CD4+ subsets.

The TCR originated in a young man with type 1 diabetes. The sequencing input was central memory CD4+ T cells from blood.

CDR3 sequence: CAWSQGNSNQPQHF. In DNA, the CDR3 is TGTGCCTGGAGTCAAGGGAATAGCAATCAGCCCCAGCATTTT. This rearrangement joins TRBV30 to TRBJ1-5; unclear D gene. V lost 2 bases to trimming and J lost 0 bases, with 8 bases between them. The CDR3 is 14 residues long. Germline V lookup: CDR1 GTSNPN, CDR2 SVGIG (reference sequence).